This T cell receptor (beta chain) was retrieved from a study of T cells in Graves' hyperthyroidism and ophthalmopathy. General study points: Blood samples included most of the expanded thyroid clonotypes exceeding 0.001.

Authors of the study amplified TCR beta CDR3 regions from RNA transcripts. A set of HTBI primers served as the primers for a first-round RT-PCR of the TCR CDR3. TCRdb re-called the multiplex PCR reads with MiXCR, one entry per CDR3 protein. The sample gives 150,000 or so distinct CDR3 sequences, 22% of which show up once; 67% is in the top ten. Recently diagnosed hyperthyroidism of less than 2 months' duration affected patients aged 18 to 65. Diagnosis rested on symptoms, serum thyroxine and TRAb, thyroid ultrasound, and orbital computed tomography. The authors obtained PBMCs from 10 ml of fresh peripheral blood. This clonotype was detected many times. The antigen is not known. V gave up 2 bases and J gave up 10 bases, with 12 bases separating them. Looked up from germline, CDR1 is MDHEN and CDR2 is SYDVKM. The CDR3 extends over 14 amino acids.

The sample taken for sequencing was blood. This sequence joins TRBV28 and TRBJ1-6, with TRBD1 as a possible D gene (5 bases). The receptor's source is a woman between 50 and 59 years old with Graves' hyperthyroidism that later progressed to Graves' ophthalmopathy. CDR3 residues: CASSLRGEGSPLHF. The CDR3, as DNA: TGTGCCAGCAGTTTAAGGGGAGAAGGCTCACCCCTCCACTTT.